This T cell receptor beta chain was observed in a study of blood T cell repertoires in COVID-19. The repertoire was sequenced with immunoSEQ multiplex PCR; TCRdb's copy has only in-frame clones and lacks some. Of over 400,000 clones in the sample, roughly nine tenths were seen once. What was sequenced was PBMCs or T cells enriched from blood (not recorded which). The sequence came from a woman aged 55-70 years who had recovered from COVID-19.

The CDR3: CASSQPRAEAFF. The CDR3 nucleotides are TGCGCCAGCAGCCAACCTCGGGCTGAAGCTTTCTTT. The chain joins TRBV4-1 to TRBJ1-1; D is unresolved. V lost 2 bases, J lost 6 bases, and 7 bases lay in between. From germline, CDR1 is MGHRA and CDR2 YSYEKL. CDR3 size: 12 residues.